This paragraph covers one T cell receptor (beta chain) sequence. No antigen is known for it. Method: immunoSEQ multiplex PCR; TCRdb's copy keeps in-frame clones and lacks some. Of about 430,000 clones in the sample, approximately 90% were seen once. This entry comes from a study of Ad26.COV2.S vaccination and SARS-CoV-2 variants. Overall study: The study gave Ad26.COV2.S intramuscularly, once or twice 56 days apart. Overall study findings and caveats: Participants given vaccine showed non-spike TCR breadth similar to that of placebo recipients. Vaccine recipients had higher spike-specific TCR breadth than placebo recipients.

V trimming: 0 bases; J trimming: 5 bases; junction bases outside the gene matches: 9. This CDR3 has 17 amino acids. The germline V gene encodes CDR1 MNHEY and CDR2 SVGEGT. Treatment denoted: approximately 18 received Ad26.COV2.S at low or high dose, single or two shots; about 5 received placebo; per-sample allocation not given. Repertoires come from day 63 after the first vaccine or placebo injection. The TCR sequence derives from a person between 18 and 65 years old who received the Ad26.COV2.S COVID-19 vaccine or a placebo. The sample in question was peripheral blood, obtained in a trial of Ad26.COV2.S vaccine versus placebo. The chain couples TRBV6-2 or TRBV6-3 to TRBJ2-1, with 8 bases fitting TRBD2. The CDR3 loop is CASSYSISGGPNNEQFF. The DNA for the CDR3 is TGTGCCAGCAGTTACTCCATATCGGGAGGGCCTAACAATGAGCAGTTCTTC.